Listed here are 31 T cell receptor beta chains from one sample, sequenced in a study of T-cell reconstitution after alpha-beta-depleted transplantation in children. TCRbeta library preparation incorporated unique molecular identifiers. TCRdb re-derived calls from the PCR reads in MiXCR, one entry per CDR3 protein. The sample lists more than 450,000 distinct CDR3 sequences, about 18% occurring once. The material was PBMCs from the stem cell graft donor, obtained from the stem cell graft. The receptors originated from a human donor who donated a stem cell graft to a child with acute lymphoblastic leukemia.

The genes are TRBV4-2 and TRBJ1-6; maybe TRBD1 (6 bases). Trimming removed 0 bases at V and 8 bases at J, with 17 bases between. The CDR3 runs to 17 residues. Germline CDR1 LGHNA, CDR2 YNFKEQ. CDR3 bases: TGTGCCAGCAGCCAAGATAGGGCAGGGGAGGACCATTCACCCCTCCACTTT. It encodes CASSQDRAGEDHSPLHF.

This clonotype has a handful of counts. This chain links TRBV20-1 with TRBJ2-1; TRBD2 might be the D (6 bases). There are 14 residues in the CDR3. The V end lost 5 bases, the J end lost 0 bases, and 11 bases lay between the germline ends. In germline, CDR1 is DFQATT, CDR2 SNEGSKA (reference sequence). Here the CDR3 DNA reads TGCAGTGCTGGGGACTGGAGCTCCTACAATGAGCAGTTCTTC. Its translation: CSAGDWSSYNEQFF.

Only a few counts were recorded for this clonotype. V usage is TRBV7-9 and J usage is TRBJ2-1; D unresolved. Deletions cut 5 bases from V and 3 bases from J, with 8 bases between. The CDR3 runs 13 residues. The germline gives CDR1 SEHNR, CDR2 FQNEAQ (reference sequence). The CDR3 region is CASSGHVYNEQFF. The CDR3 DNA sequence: TGTGCCAGCAGCGGGCACGTCTACAATGAGCAGTTCTTC. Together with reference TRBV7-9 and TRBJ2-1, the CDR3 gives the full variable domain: DTGVSQNPRHKITKRGQNVTFRCDPISEHNRLYWYRQTLGQGPEFLTYFQNEAQLEKSRLLSDRFSAERPKGSFSTLEIQRTEQGDSAMYLCASSGHVYNEQFFGPGTRLTVL.

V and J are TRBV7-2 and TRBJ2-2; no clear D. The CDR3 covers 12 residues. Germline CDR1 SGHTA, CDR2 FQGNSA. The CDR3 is CAIWANTGELFF. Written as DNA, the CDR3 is TGTGCTATTTGGGCGAACACCGGGGAGCTGTTTTTT.

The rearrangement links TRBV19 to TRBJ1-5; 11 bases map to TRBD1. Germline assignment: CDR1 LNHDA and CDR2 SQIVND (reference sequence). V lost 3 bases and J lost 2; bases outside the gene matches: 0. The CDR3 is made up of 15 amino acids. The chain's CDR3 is CASSMGQGGNQPQHF. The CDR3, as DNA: TGTGCCAGTAGTATGGGACAGGGGGGCAATCAGCCCCAGCATTTT.

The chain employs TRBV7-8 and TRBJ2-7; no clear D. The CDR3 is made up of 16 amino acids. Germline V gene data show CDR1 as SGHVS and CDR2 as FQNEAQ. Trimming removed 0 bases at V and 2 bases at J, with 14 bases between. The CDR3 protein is CASSLAANAHPYEQYF. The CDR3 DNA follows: TGTGCCAGCAGCTTAGCGGCGAACGCCCATCCCTACGAGCAGTACTTC.

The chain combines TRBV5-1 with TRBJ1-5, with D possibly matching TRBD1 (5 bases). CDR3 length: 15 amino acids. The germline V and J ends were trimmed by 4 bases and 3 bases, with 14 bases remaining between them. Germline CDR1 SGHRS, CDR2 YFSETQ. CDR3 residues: CASSRGDAANQPQHF. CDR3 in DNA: TGCGCCAGCAGCCGGGGGGACGCGGCCAATCAGCCCCAGCATTTT.

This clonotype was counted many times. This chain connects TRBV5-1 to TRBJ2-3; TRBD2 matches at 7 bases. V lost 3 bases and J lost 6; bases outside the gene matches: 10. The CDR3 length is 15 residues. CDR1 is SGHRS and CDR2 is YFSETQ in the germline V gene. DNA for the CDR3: TGCGCCAGCAGCTGGACGGCGGGAGCAGGGGATACGCAGTATTTT. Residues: CASSWTAGAGDTQYF. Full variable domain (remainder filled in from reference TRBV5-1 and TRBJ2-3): KAGVTQTPRYLIKTRGQQVTLSCSPISGHRSVSWYQQTPGQGLQFLFEYFSETQRNKGNFPGRFSGRQFSNSRSEMNVSTLELGDSALYLCASSWTAGAGDTQYFGPGTRLTVL.

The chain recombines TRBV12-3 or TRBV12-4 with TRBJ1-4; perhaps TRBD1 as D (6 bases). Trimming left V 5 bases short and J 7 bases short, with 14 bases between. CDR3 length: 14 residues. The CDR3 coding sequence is TGTGCCAGCAGTAACAGGGCTGTCAGTGAAAAACTGTTTTTT. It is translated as CASSNRAVSEKLFF.

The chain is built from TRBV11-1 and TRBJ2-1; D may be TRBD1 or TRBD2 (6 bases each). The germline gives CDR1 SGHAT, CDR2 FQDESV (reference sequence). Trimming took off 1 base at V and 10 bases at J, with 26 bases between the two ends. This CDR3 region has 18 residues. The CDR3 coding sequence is TGTGCCAGCAGCTTAGAAGTAGGGGCGTGGAGGGGGTATTCGGAGCAGTTCTTC. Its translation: CASSLEVGAWRGYSEQFF.

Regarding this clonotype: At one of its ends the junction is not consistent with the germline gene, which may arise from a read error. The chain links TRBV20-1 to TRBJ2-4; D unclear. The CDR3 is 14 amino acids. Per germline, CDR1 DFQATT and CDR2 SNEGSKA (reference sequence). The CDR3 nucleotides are TGCAGTGCTAGTGCGCCAGCCTCCAAAAACATTCAGTACTTT. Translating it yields CSASAPASKNIQYF.

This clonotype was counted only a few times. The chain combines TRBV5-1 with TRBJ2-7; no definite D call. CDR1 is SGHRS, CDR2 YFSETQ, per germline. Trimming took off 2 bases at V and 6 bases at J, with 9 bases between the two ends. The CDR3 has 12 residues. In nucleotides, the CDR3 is TGCGCCAGCAGCTTACCCCCAAGCGAGCAGTACTTC. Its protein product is CASSLPPSEQYF. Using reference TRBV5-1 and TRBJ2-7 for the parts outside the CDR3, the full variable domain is KAGVTQTPRYLIKTRGQQVTLSCSPISGHRSVSWYQQTPGQGLQFLFEYFSETQRNKGNFPGRFSGRQFSNSRSEMNVSTLELGDSALYLCASSLPPSEQYFGPGTRLTVT.

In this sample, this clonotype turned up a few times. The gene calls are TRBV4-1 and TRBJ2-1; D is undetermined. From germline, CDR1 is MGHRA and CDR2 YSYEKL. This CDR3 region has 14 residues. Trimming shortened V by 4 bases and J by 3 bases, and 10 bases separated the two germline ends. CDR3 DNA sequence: TGCGCCAGCAGCCGACTGTCAAACTACAATGAGCAGTTCTTC. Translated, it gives CASSRLSNYNEQFF.

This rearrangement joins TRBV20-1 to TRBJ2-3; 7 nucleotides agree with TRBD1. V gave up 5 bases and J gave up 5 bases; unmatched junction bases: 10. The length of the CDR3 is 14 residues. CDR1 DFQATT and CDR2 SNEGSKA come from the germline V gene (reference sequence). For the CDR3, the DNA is TGCAGTGCTCAGAGGGGGCAGGGCTTAGATACGCAGTATTTT. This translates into CSAQRGQGLDTQYF.

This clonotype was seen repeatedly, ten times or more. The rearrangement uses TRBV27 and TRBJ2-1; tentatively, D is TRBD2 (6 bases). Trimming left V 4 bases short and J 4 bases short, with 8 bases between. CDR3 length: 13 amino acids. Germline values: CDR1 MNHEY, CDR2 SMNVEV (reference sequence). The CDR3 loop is CASSSGTYNEQFF. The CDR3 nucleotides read TGTGCCAGCAGTTCCGGGACTTACAATGAGCAGTTCTTC.

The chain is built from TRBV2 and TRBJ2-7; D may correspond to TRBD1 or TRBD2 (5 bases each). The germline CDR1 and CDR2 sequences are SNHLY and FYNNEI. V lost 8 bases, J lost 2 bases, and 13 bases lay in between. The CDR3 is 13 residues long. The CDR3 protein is CASRDGPTYEQYF. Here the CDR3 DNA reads TGTGCCAGCCGGGACGGACCGACCTACGAGCAGTACTTC.

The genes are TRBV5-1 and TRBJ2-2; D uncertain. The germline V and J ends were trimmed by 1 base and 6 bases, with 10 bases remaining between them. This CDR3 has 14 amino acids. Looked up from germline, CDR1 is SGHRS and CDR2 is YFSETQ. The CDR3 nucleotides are TGCGCCAGCAGCTTGAACGGAGTCCCCGGGGAGCTGTTTTTT. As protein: CASSLNGVPGELFF.

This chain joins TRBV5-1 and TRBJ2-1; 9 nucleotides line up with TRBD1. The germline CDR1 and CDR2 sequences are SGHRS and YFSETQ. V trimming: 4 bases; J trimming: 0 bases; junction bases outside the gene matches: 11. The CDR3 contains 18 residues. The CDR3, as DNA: TGCGCCAGCAGCCCCACAGGGGGCGTTTCTAGCTCCTACAATGAGCAGTTCTTC. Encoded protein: CASSPTGGVSSSYNEQFF.

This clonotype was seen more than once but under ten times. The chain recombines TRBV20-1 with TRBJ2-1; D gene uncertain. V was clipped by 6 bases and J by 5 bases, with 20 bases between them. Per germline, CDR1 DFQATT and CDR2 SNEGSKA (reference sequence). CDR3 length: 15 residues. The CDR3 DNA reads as TGCAGTGCCCCGGCTCTCTCGGTCCCGAACAATGAGCAGTTCTTC. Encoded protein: CSAPALSVPNNEQFF.

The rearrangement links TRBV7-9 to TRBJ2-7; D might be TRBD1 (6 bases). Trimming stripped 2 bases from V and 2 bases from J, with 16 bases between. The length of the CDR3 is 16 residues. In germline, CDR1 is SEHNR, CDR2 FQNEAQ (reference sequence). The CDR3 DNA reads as TGTGCCAGCAGCTTATGGGTTGAAGGACAGACCTACGAGCAGTACTTC. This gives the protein CASSLWVEGQTYEQYF.

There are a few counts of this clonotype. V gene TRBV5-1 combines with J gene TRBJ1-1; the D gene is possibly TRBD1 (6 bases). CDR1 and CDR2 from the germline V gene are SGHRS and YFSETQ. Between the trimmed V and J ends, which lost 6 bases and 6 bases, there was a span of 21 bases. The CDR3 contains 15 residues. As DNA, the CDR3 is TGCGCCAGCACTTTGGGGCGGCAGGGGCAATCTGAAGCTTTCTTT. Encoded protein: CASTLGRQGQSEAFF.

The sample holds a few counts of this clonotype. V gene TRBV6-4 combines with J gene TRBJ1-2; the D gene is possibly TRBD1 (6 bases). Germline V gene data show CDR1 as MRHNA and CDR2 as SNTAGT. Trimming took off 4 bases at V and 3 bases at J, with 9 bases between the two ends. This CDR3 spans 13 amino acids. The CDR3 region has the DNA TGTGCCAGCAGTGCGGGGGCGGACTATGGCTACACCTTC. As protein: CASSAGADYGYTF.

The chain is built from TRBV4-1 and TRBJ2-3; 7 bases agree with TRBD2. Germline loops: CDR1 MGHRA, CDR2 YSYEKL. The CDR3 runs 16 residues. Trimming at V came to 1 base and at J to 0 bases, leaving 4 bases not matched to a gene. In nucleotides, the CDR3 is TGCGCCAGCAGCCAAGTGGCGGGGGTTAGCACAGATACGCAGTATTTT. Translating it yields CASSQVAGVSTDTQYF.

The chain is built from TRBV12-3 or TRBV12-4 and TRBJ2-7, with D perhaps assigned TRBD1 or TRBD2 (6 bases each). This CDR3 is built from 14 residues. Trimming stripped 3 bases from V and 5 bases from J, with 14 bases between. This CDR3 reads CASSLGGRWDEQYF. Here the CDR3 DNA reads TGTGCCAGCAGTTTGGGGGGCAGGTGGGACGAGCAGTACTTC.

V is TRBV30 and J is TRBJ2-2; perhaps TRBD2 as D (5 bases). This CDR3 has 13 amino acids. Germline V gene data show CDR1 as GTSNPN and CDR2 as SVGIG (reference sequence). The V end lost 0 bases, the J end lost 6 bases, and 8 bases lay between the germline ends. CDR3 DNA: TGTGCCTGGAGTGTGGTAGCGTCCGGGGAGCTGTTTTTT. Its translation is CAWSVVASGELFF.

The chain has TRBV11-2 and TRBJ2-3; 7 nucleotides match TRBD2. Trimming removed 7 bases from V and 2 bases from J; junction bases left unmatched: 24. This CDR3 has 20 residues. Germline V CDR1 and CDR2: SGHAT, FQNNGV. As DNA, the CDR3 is TGTGCCAGCACCATTAGGCGAGCCGGGTCTTGGCTAGCGGACACAGATACGCAGTATTTT. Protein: CASTIRRAGSWLADTDTQYF. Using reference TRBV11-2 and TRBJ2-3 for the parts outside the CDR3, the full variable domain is EAGVAQSPRYKIIEKRQSVAFWCNPISGHATLYWYQQILGQGPKLLIQFQNNGVVDDSQLPKDRFSAERLKGVDSTLKIQPAKLEDSAVYLCASTIRRAGSWLADTDTQYFGPGTRLTVL.

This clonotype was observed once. CDR3: CASSLRWERDNQPQHF. The CDR3 DNA is TGTGCCAGCTCCCTCAGGTGGGAAAGGGACAATCAGCCCCAGCATTTT. V is TRBV6-1 and J is TRBJ1-5; D gene uncertain. The CDR3 totals 16 residues. Germline V lookup: CDR1 MNHNS, CDR2 SASEGT. The V gene lost 8 bases and the J gene lost 3 bases, with 20 bases spanning the gap.

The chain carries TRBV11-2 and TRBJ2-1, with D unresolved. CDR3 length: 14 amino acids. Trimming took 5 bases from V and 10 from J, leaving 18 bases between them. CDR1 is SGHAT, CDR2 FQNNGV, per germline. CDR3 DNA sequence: TGTGCCAGCAGCATCCCCCCGGCCCGGGTCGAGCAGTTCTTC. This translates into CASSIPPARVEQFF.

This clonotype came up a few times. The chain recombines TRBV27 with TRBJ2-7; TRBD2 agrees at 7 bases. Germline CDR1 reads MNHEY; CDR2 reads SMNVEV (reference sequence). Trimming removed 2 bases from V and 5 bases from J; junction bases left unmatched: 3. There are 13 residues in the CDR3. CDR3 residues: CASSLSGVNEQYF. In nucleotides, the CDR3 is TGTGCCAGCAGTTTAAGCGGGGTCAACGAGCAGTACTTC.

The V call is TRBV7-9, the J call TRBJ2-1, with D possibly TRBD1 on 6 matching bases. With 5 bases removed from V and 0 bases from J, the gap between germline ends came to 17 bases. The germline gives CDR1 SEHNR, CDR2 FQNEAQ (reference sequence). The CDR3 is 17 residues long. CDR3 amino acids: CASSPRWDTASYNEQFF. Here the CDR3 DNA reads TGTGCCAGCAGCCCCAGGTGGGACACGGCCTCCTACAATGAGCAGTTCTTC.

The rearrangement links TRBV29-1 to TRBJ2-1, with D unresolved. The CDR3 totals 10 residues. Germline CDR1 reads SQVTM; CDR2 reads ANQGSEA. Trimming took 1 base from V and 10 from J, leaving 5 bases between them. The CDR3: CSVEVVEQFF. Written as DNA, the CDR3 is TGCAGCGTTGAAGTAGTGGAGCAGTTCTTC.